The subject of this entry is one TCR beta chain. The data were taken from a study of human T cells and chemical hapten exposure. Across the whole study: Weekly scalp doses of diphenylcyclopropenone were given to patients during the approximately 25-week study.

In the original workflow: Per sample, the median was around 100,000 TCRs, with values from around 20,000 to 690,000. One entry per CDR3 protein results from TCRdb running MiXCR on the RACE reads. The V and J calls were not made by the authors but by TCRdb's processing. The table has 100,000 to 150,000 distinct CDR3 sequences, roughly an eighth seen once; the top ten hold 0.7% to 0.95%. This sample's time point: patch test 1, 2 weeks after DPC sensitization. The treatment is: therapeutic diphenylcyclopropenone sensitization with weekly scalp DPC. The CDR3 consists of 13 residues. V was trimmed by 6 bases and J by 0 bases, leaving 12 bases between them. In germline, CDR1 is SQVTM, CDR2 ANQGSEA.

This receptor was identified in a man aged 18 to 35 with alopecia areata. Some clones in this sample may be carry-over from other donors' samples. Sequencing was performed on whole blood, taken in connection with sensitization to the hapten diphenylcyclopropenone (DPC). The genes are TRBV29-1 and TRBJ2-7; D is perhaps TRBD1 or TRBD2 (5 bases each). The CDR3 region has the DNA TGCAGCGTGGAGGTAGGGGACTCCTACGAGCAGTACTTC. Protein sequence: CSVEVGDSYEQYF.